The 23 T cell receptor beta chains listed next were all sequenced from one sample in a study of blood T cell repertoires in COVID-19. TCRdb's copy holds only in-frame clones and misses some; the assay was immunoSEQ multiplex PCR. The table includes approximately 380,000 clones, approximately 90% detected once. The sequenced material came from PBMCs or T cells enriched from blood (not recorded which). The receptors come from a woman in her forties who had been exposed to COVID-19.

The chain recombines TRBV19 with TRBJ2-3; D not certain. V lost 5 bases to trimming and J lost 7 bases, with 10 bases between them. This CDR3 is 12 amino acids long. In germline, CDR1 is LNHDA, CDR2 SQIVND (reference sequence). The CDR3 loop reads CASSPSSNTQYF. Written as DNA, the CDR3 is TGTGCCAGTAGTCCCAGTTCAAATACGCAGTATTTT.

This sequence joins TRBV5-1 and TRBJ1-1; D remains ambiguous. Germline lookup yields CDR1 SGHRS and CDR2 YFSETQ. The CDR3 has 14 amino acids. V gave up 1 base and J gave up 4 bases, with 11 bases separating them. The CDR3, as DNA: TGCGCCAGCAGCTTGTTGATGCTATCCACTGAAGCTTTCTTT. It specifies CASSLLMLSTEAFF.

This clone occurred once. The chain joins TRBV30 to TRBJ1-2, with 8 bases lining up with TRBD1. The CDR3 runs to 14 residues. Germline values: CDR1 GTSNPN, CDR2 SVGIG (reference sequence). V trimming: 0 bases; J trimming: 8 bases; junction bases outside the gene matches: 8. CDR3 amino acids: CAWSVLQTGGGYTF. CDR3 sequence (DNA): TGTGCCTGGAGTGTACTCCAAACAGGGGGAGGCTACACCTTC.

This chain connects TRBV19 to TRBJ2-7; D is perhaps TRBD2 (5 bases). Germline CDR1 is LNHDA and CDR2 is SQIVND (reference sequence). CDR3 length equals 14 residues. Trimming left V 1 base short and J 6 bases short, with 13 bases between. The CDR3 sequence: CASSIGGLAIEQYF. The CDR3 nucleotides read TGTGCCAGTAGTATAGGAGGCCTAGCCATCGAGCAGTACTTC.

This chain uses TRBV27 with TRBJ1-1; 7 bases align to TRBD1. The CDR3 length is 13 residues. CDR1 and CDR2 (germline): MNHEY, SMNVEV (reference sequence). The V gene end was trimmed by 3 bases and the J gene end by 8 bases; junction bases not matched to a gene: 6. CDR3 amino acids: CASSFRQGIEAFF. In nucleotides, the CDR3 is TGTGCCAGCAGTTTTCGACAGGGTATAGAAGCTTTCTTT.

This rearrangement joins TRBV7-9 to TRBJ2-7; 12 bases map to TRBD2. Losses at the gene ends were 2 bases for V and 5 bases for J; bases not matched to a gene: 7. This CDR3 region has 16 residues. From germline, CDR1 is SEHNR and CDR2 FQNEAQ (reference sequence). This chain's CDR3 is CASSLQLAGGLDEQYF. The CDR3 bases are TGTGCCAGCAGCTTACAACTAGCGGGAGGTCTAGACGAGCAGTACTTC.

The J gene is TRBJ1-3, the V gene TRBV12-3 or TRBV12-4; unclear D gene. Between the trimmed V and J ends, which lost 5 bases and 4 bases, there was a span of 9 bases. The CDR3 contains 13 residues. The CDR3 spells CASSPPSGNTIYF. In DNA, the CDR3 is TGTGCCAGCAGTCCTCCGTCCGGAAACACCATATATTTT.

The V gene is TRBV4-1, the J gene TRBJ1-2, with D maybe TRBD1 (5 bases). There are 13 residues in the CDR3. Deletions cut 3 bases from V and 2 bases from J, with 7 bases between. The V gene's germline CDR1 is MGHRA and CDR2 YSYEKL. The DNA of the CDR3 is TGCGCCAGCAGCCAGACAGAAAACTATGGCTACACCTTC. It encodes CASSQTENYGYTF.

The chain joins TRBV5-8 to TRBJ1-4, with 7 nucleotides matching TRBD1. V lost 0 bases and J lost 7; bases outside the gene matches: 6. Germline CDR1 SGHTS, CDR2 YDEGEE. The CDR3 is made up of 15 amino acids. The CDR3 DNA reads TGTGCCAGCAGCTTGGACAGGGGCGCGGGTGAAAAACTGTTTTTT. Its protein product is CASSLDRGAGEKLFF.

The rearrangement uses TRBV10-1 and TRBJ2-7; 9 bases map to TRBD1. The J segment lost 6 bases and the V segment lost 2 bases, leaving 5 bases of the junction unmatched. The CDR3 is 14 residues long. Germline V gene sequence: CDR1 WNHNN, CDR2 SYGVQD (reference sequence). The CDR3 bases are TGCGCCAGCAGTGAGGGGACAGGGATGCGCGAGCAGTACTTC. Translating gives CASSEGTGMREQYF.

This rearrangement joins TRBV7-8 to TRBJ1-2, with TRBD1 identical over 7 bases. The CDR3 runs to 16 residues. Germline CDR1 and CDR2: SGHVS and FQNEAQ. After removal of 3 bases from V and 0 bases from J, the junction contained 7 bases not matched to a gene. CDR3 nucleotides: TGTGCCAGCAGCTTCCTGGGACAGAGAGCTAACTATGGCTACACCTTC. Translated: CASSFLGQRANYGYTF.

Here the CDR3 DNA reads TGTGCCAGCAGCTTAGTCGGGGACTCCTACGAGCAGTACTTC. Amino acid sequence: CASSLVGDSYEQYF. The chain employs TRBV7-9 and TRBJ2-7; TRBD2 might be the D (5 bases). There are 14 residues in the CDR3. V shed 1 base and J shed 0 bases, with 7 bases lying between them. Germline assignment: CDR1 SEHNR and CDR2 FQNEAQ (reference sequence). Filled out from reference TRBV7-9 and TRBJ2-7, the complete variable domain reads DTGVSQNPRHKITKRGQNVTFRCDPISEHNRLYWYRQTLGQGPEFLTYFQNEAQLEKSRLLSDRFSAERPKGSFSTLEIQRTEQGDSAMYLCASSLVGDSYEQYFGPGTRLTVT.

The V and J genes are TRBV7-3 and TRBJ2-1; perhaps TRBD2 as D (5 bases). Trimming pared 1 base from V and 5 bases from J, leaving 15 bases between. The CDR3 has 16 amino acids. Germline V lookup: CDR1 SGHTA, CDR2 FQGTGA. CDR3 nucleotides: TGTGCCAGCAGCTTAAGTAGGTCGGGGAGCCACAATGAGCAGTTCTTC. It specifies CASSLSRSGSHNEQFF.

This rearrangement joins TRBV12-3 or TRBV12-4 to TRBJ2-7; 8 bases match TRBD1. The CDR3 is made up of 13 amino acids. The V segment lost 6 bases and the J segment 9 bases; nucleotides outside the gene matches: 10. As DNA, the CDR3 is TGTGCCAGCAGCCCAATCGGACAGGGTCGGCAGTACTTC. This codes for CASSPIGQGRQYF.

The chain uses TRBV5-5 and TRBJ2-2; 8 nucleotides match TRBD1. Germline assignment: CDR1 SGHKS and CDR2 YYEKEE (reference sequence). This CDR3 comprises 16 residues. Losses at the gene ends were 6 bases for V and 2 bases for J; bases not matched to a gene: 9. The CDR3 spells CASTLRQGRNTGELFF. CDR3 bases: TGTGCCAGCACCCTCAGACAGGGGCGAAACACCGGGGAGCTGTTTTTT. Filled out from reference TRBV5-5 and TRBJ2-2, the complete variable domain reads DAGVTQSPTHLIKTRGQQVTLRCSPISGHKSVSWYQQVLGQGPQFIFQYYEKEERGRGNFPDRFSARQFPNYSSELNVNALLLGDSALYLCASTLRQGRNTGELFFGEGSRLTVL.

The rearrangement joins TRBV7-9 to TRBJ1-2, with D hard to call. Per the germline V gene, CDR1 is SEHNR and CDR2 is FQNEAQ (reference sequence). The CDR3 spans 15 residues. V dropped 1 base and J dropped 7 bases, with 16 bases sitting between them. The DNA for the CDR3 is TGTGCCAGCAGCTTAGGGCCGTCGACTATTAGTGGCTACACCTTC. Translating it yields CASSLGPSTISGYTF.

The V gene is TRBV30, the J gene TRBJ1-3; 9 bases are shared with TRBD1. This CDR3 contains 15 residues. V was clipped by 3 bases and J by 3 bases; unmatched bases: 6. The germline CDR1 and CDR2 sequences are GTSNPN and SVGIG (reference sequence). Here the CDR3 reads CAWSSGQGGGNTIYF. CDR3 DNA: TGTGCCTGGAGCTCGGGACAGGGAGGTGGAAACACCATATATTTT.

The chain combines TRBV19 with TRBJ2-5, with TRBD2 matching over 10 bases. Germline assignment: CDR1 LNHDA and CDR2 SQIVND (reference sequence). Trimming removed 6 bases from V and 4 bases from J; junction bases left unmatched: 8. The CDR3 has 15 amino acids. The CDR3 sequence: CASRSSGSRGETQYF. The DNA of the CDR3 is TGTGCCAGTAGATCTAGCGGGAGTCGAGGAGAGACCCAGTACTTC.

The chain is built from TRBV7-2 and TRBJ1-4; no clear D. This CDR3 is built from 17 residues. CDR1 and CDR2 from the germline V gene are SGHTA and FQGNSA. Trimming stripped 6 bases from V and 0 bases from J, with 17 bases between. CDR3 amino acids: CASSFKRSGATNEKLFF. For the CDR3, the DNA is TGTGCCAGCAGTTTTAAGAGGTCCGGGGCAACTAATGAAAAACTGTTTTTT. The full variable domain, its missing parts supplied by reference TRBV7-2 and TRBJ1-4, is GAGVSQSPSNKVTEKGKDVELRCDPISGHTALYWYRQSLGQGLEFLIYFQGNSAPDKSGLPSDRFSAERTGGSVSTLTIQRTQQEDSAVYLCASSFKRSGATNEKLFFGSGTQLSVL.

This clone was seen a single time. V and J are TRBV6-5 and TRBJ2-2; 11 nucleotides line up with TRBD1. J gave up 3 bases and V 7 bases, and 4 bases lay outside the gene matches. The CDR3 spans 15 residues. In germline, CDR1 is MNHEY, CDR2 SVGAGI. CDR3: CASTQDRGHTGELFF. The DNA for the CDR3 is TGTGCCAGCACCCAGGACAGGGGGCACACCGGGGAGCTGTTTTTT.

The chain carries TRBV2 and TRBJ1-5, with 7 bases lining up with TRBD1. The CDR3 contains 14 residues. CDR1 and CDR2 (germline): SNHLY, FYNNEI. V gave up 6 bases and J gave up 7 bases; unmatched junction bases: 9. CDR3 sequence (DNA): TGTGCCAGCAGCCAAGGGGGCGCCGGCCAGCCCCAGCATTTT. It translates to CASSQGGAGQPQHF.

The gene calls are TRBV9 and TRBJ2-1; maybe TRBD2 (5 bases). CDR3 length: 14 amino acids. Germline V gene sequence: CDR1 SGDLS, CDR2 YYNGEE. The V end was cut by 3 bases, the J end by 4 bases, with 11 bases between. The CDR3 protein is CASSEILVYNEQFF. The CDR3 region has the DNA TGTGCCAGCAGCGAAATACTAGTGTACAATGAGCAGTTCTTC.

The CDR3 loop reads CASSWGQGFYEQYF. The CDR3 DNA reads as TGTGCCAGCAGTTGGGGGCAGGGTTTCTACGAGCAGTACTTC. The chain uses TRBV6-5 and TRBJ2-7, with a possible D match to TRBD1 (6 bases). V lost 4 bases to trimming and J lost 3 bases, with 13 bases between them. CDR1 and CDR2 (germline): MNHEY, SVGAGI. The CDR3 runs 14 residues.